The clone carrying this T cell receptor beta chain came up a few times. Its antigen is not identified. Libraries of TCR beta came from quantitative 5'-RACE with molecular barcodes. TCRdb re-analysed the 5' RACE reads in MiXCR, keeping a single row per CDR3 protein. The sample includes fewer than 250,000 distinct CDR3 sequences, roughly a tenth of them seen just once. The entry originates in a study of CD8 T cells in ankylosing spondylitis. Study-wide points: Ankylosing spondylitis blood appeared to carry a characteristic TCR beta motif of roughly 8 highly homologous variants.

The sample comprised blood, either unsorted or a sorted T cell fraction (not recorded which). The TCR was taken from a male donor with ankylosing spondylitis or in good health (not recorded which).

Here the CDR3 reads CASSLIQGADHEQYF. The CDR3 nucleotides read TGTGCCAGCAGCTTAATACAGGGGGCGGATCACGAGCAGTACTTC. This chain links TRBV7-9 with TRBJ2-7; 9 nucleotides align to TRBD1. Germline CDR1 reads SEHNR; CDR2 reads FQNEAQ (reference sequence). V lost 2 bases and J lost 5; bases outside the gene matches: 7. The CDR3 has 15 amino acids.